This T cell receptor (beta chain) was sequenced for a study of T cells in Graves' hyperthyroidism and ophthalmopathy. There were TCR beta CDR3 regions amplified from RNA transcripts. The study used the HTBI primer set for a first-round RT-PCR of the TCR CDR3. MiXCR, applied by TCRdb to the multiplex PCR reads, yields one record per CDR3 protein. Of hundreds of thousands of distinct CDR3 sequences in the sample, over 15% were seen once. Diagnoses used clinical symptoms, serum thyroxine and TRAb, thyroid ultrasound and orbital computed tomography. The sample of blood was obtained at first hyperthyroidism diagnosis (before any ophthalmopathy symptoms). Cells are PBMCs isolated from about 10 ml of fresh blood. Germline CDR1 LGHDT, CDR2 YNNKEL (reference sequence). Trimming shortened V by 4 bases and J by 4 bases, and 16 bases separated the two germline ends. CDR3 length: 15 amino acids. Study-wide results and limits: The blood repertoire included most of the expanded thyroid clonotypes above 0.001.

This clonotype was detected only a few times. The antigen is not known. The sequence was obtained from a woman aged 50 to 60 with Graves' hyperthyroidism that later progressed to Graves' ophthalmopathy. This chain uses TRBV3-1 with TRBJ1-1; D is unresolved. Sequencing was carried out using blood. Written as DNA, the CDR3 is TGTGCCAGCAGCCCCCTGTGGCTGAGTGGCACTGAAGCTTTCTTT. Amino acids: CASSPLWLSGTEAFF.